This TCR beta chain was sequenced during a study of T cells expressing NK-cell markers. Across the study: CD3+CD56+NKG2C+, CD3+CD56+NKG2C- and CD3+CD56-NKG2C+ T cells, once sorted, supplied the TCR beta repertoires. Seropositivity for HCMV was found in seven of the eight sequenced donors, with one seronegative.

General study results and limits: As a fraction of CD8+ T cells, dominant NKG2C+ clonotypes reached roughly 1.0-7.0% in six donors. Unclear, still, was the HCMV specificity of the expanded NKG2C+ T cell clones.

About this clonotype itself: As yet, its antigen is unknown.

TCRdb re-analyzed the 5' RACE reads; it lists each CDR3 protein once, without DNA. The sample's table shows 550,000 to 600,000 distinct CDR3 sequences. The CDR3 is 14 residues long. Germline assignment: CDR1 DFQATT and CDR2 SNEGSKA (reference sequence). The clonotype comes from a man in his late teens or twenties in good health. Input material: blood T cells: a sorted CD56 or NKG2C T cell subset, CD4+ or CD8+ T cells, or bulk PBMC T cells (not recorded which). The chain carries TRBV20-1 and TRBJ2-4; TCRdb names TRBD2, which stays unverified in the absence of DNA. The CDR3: CSAIRKSGGNIQYF.